This is a list of T cell receptor beta chains from one sample in a study of blood T cell repertoires in COVID-19. Generated by immunoSEQ multiplex PCR, the TCRdb table keeps only in-frame clones and is missing some. The profile covers hundreds of thousands of clones, with roughly 89% appearing a single time and 5.5% to 8% taken by the ten largest. Sequencing was carried out using peripheral blood. Every receptor here comes from a man between 60 and 75 years old who had recovered from COVID-19. Each CDR3 is given with its conserved first and last residue. A D gene is named only where the DNA matches it firmly. Size is stated for part of the rows, as once, few or many counts, or as a class when the clone is expanded.

CASSLARADQPQHF	TGTGCCAGCAGCTTAGCCAGGGCAGATCAGCCCCAGCATTTT	TRBV7-8	.	.	TRBJ1-5
CASSFGLANTGELFF	TGTGCCAGCAGCTTCGGACTAGCGAACACCGGGGAGCTGTTTTTT	TRBV11-2	.	TRBD2	TRBJ2-2
CASSPRTEYENYGYTF	TGTGCCAGCAGCCCACGAACGGAGTATGAGAACTATGGCTACACCTTC	TRBV9	.	.	TRBJ1-2
CATRGKGGSTDTQYF	TGTGCCACCAGGGGGAAGGGCGGGAGCACAGATACGCAGTATTTT	TRBV24-1	.	.	TRBJ2-3
CASSPTRQGNTEAFF	TGTGCCAGCAGCCCGACCCGACAGGGGAACACTGAAGCTTTCTTT	TRBV3-1/TRBV3-2	.	TRBD1	TRBJ1-1
CASRTQDISQETQYF	TGTGCCAGCAGAACACAGGACATATCCCAAGAGACCCAGTACTTC	TRBV6-6	.	.	TRBJ2-5
CASSPSELAGGLVGELFF	TGTGCCAGCAGCCCCTCGGAGCTAGCGGGGGGGCTCGTCGGGGAGCTGTTTTTT	TRBV3-1/TRBV3-2	.	TRBD2	TRBJ2-2
CATSEGQGRAETQYF	TGTGCCACCAGTGAAGGACAGGGGAGGGCGGAGACCCAGTACTTC	TRBV24-1	.	TRBD1	TRBJ2-5
CASSLALRGGRDEQFF	TGTGCCAGCAGCTTAGCGTTGCGGGGGGGCCGTGATGAGCAGTTCTTC	TRBV11-1	.	TRBD2	TRBJ2-1
CASSLNGGQGSEQFF	TGTGCCAGCAGTTTAAACGGGGGACAGGGATCTGAGCAGTTCTTC	TRBV28	.	TRBD1	TRBJ2-1
CASRAPNTGELFF	TGTGCCAGCAGGGCACCGAACACCGGGGAGCTGTTTTTT	TRBV28	once	.	TRBJ2-2
CASSYSRRQEKLFF	TGTGCCAGCAGTTACTCGAGGCGTCAGGAAAAACTGTTTTTT	TRBV6-5	.	.	TRBJ1-4
CASSFRTSQPLYNEQFF	TGTGCCAGTAGCTTTCGGACTAGCCAACCCCTGTACAATGAGCAGTTCTTC	TRBV19	.	TRBD2	TRBJ2-1
CASSLATGGNTIYF	TGTGCCAGCAGCTTAGCGACAGGGGGAAACACCATATATTTT	TRBV7-8	.	TRBD1	TRBJ1-3
CASSLTGQPHYEQYF	TGCGCCAGCAGCTTGACGGGACAGCCTCACTACGAGCAGTACTTC	TRBV5-1	.	TRBD1	TRBJ2-7
CASSFGLSGGPPNYGYTF	TGTGCCAGCAGCTTCGGTCTCTCCGGGGGGCCCCCTAACTATGGCTACACCTTC	TRBV13	.	.	TRBJ1-2
CASSFQGARNEQFF	TGTGCCAGCAGCTTCCAGGGGGCGCGCAATGAGCAGTTCTTC	TRBV7-2	.	TRBD1	TRBJ2-1
CASSPREGAHEQYF	TGTGCCAGCAGCCCAAGAGAAGGGGCCCACGAGCAGTACTTC	TRBV13	.	.	TRBJ2-7
CASSPGGQETQYF	TGCGCCAGCAGCCCAGGGGGGCAAGAGACCCAGTACTTC	TRBV5-1	.	.	TRBJ2-5
CAISRTDNEKLFF	TGTGCCATCAGCAGGACAGATAATGAAAAACTGTTTTTT	TRBV10-3	.	.	TRBJ1-4
CASSWGRGETQYF	TGTGCCAGCAGCTGGGGGAGGGGAGAGACCCAGTACTTC	TRBV7-3	.	TRBD2	TRBJ2-5
CASSREQREKLFF	TGTGCCAGCAGCCGGGAACAGAGGGAAAAACTGTTTTTT	TRBV6-5	.	.	TRBJ1-4
CASTPGQAFYGYTF	TGTGCCAGCACTCCGGGACAGGCCTTTTATGGCTACACCTTC	TRBV6-5	once	TRBD1	TRBJ1-2
CASRPDRGPTGELFF	TGTGCCAGCAGACCGGACAGGGGGCCAACCGGGGAGCTGTTTTTT	TRBV6-5	.	TRBD1	TRBJ2-2
CASSVGGGAATEAFF	TGTGCCAGCAGCGTAGGAGGGGGCGCCGCCACTGAAGCTTTCTTT	TRBV9	few	TRBD1	TRBJ1-1
CASRTSGLYEQYF	TGTGCCAGCCGTACTAGCGGGTTATACGAGCAGTACTTC	TRBV28	.	TRBD2	TRBJ2-7
CSASPDSTLGTQYF	TGCAGTGCTAGTCCGGACTCAACCTTGGGGACCCAGTACTTC	TRBV20-1	once	.	TRBJ2-5
CASSLERAYNEQFF	TGCGCCAGCAGCTTGGAGAGGGCCTACAATGAGCAGTTCTTC	TRBV5-1	.	.	TRBJ2-1
CATRGIAGGSYNEQFF	TGTGCCACCCGGGGGATAGCGGGGGGCTCCTACAATGAGCAGTTCTTC	TRBV24-1	.	TRBD2	TRBJ2-1
CASSTVAGAYEQFF	TGTGCCAGTAGTACAGTAGCGGGAGCATATGAGCAGTTCTTC	TRBV19	.	TRBD2	TRBJ2-1
CASSQELASGRGGYNEQFF	TGTGCCAGCAGCCAAGAATTAGCTAGCGGGAGGGGGGGCTACAATGAGCAGTTCTTC	TRBV3-1/TRBV3-2	.	TRBD2	TRBJ2-1
CASSGQGVQPQHF	TGTGCCAGCTCAGGACAGGGGGTTCAGCCCCAGCATTTT	TRBV5-5	.	TRBD1	TRBJ1-5
CASSLYGEQYF	TGTGCCAGCAGCTTATACGGTGAGCAGTACTTC	TRBV11-1	.	.	TRBJ2-7
CAIGTGGNQPQHF	TGTGCCATTGGGACAGGGGGCAATCAGCCCCAGCATTTT	TRBV12-3/TRBV12-4	.	TRBD1	TRBJ1-5
CASSETGTVNTEAFF	TGTGCCAGCAGCGAAACCGGGACAGTGAACACTGAAGCTTTCTTT	TRBV9	.	TRBD1	TRBJ1-1
CASSVAGTANEKLFF	TGTGCCAGCAGCGTAGCCGGGACAGCTAATGAAAAACTGTTTTTT	TRBV9	once	TRBD1	TRBJ1-4
CATSPLSGSTDTQYF	TGTGCCACCAGCCCTCTTAGCGGGAGCACAGATACGCAGTATTTT	TRBV15	.	TRBD2	TRBJ2-3
CASSYWVWGQGANEQFF	TGTGCCAGCAGCTATTGGGTTTGGGGACAGGGGGCAAATGAGCAGTTCTTC	TRBV28	.	TRBD1	TRBJ2-1
CASSNRGSVSTGELFF	TGTGCCAGCAGCAACAGAGGTAGCGTTTCTACCGGGGAGCTGTTTTTT	TRBV5-4	.	.	TRBJ2-2
CASTQRTVSNQPQHF	TGTGCCAGCACCCAACGGACAGTTAGCAATCAGCCCCAGCATTTT	TRBV21-1	.	.	TRBJ1-5
CASSVGHRLADTQYF	TGTGCCAGCAGCGTAGGACATAGATTGGCAGATACGCAGTATTTT	TRBV9	once	.	TRBJ2-3
CASSEVVGRGRDGYTF	TGTGCCAGCAGTGAAGTGGTGGGACGAGGGCGGGACGGCTACACCTTC	TRBV6-1	few	.	TRBJ1-2
CASSSGATGTRNQPQHF	TGTGCCAGCAGTTCTGGGGCGACAGGGACTCGAAATCAGCCCCAGCATTTT	TRBV27	.	TRBD1	TRBJ1-5
CASRLGLGSPTDTQYF	TGTGCCAGCAGATTAGGGCTCGGGTCACCCACAGATACGCAGTATTTT	TRBV7-2	.	.	TRBJ2-3
CASSRGSDTGELFF	TGCGCCAGCAGTAGGGGGAGCGATACCGGGGAGCTGTTTTTT	TRBV4-1	.	.	TRBJ2-2